These 6 T cell receptor beta chains came from one sample sequenced in a study of beta chain features in type 1 diabetes. Of the isolated RNA, all was reverse transcribed, and so the sequenced material was expressed TCRB transcripts. The repertoire was sequenced with immunoSEQ multiplex PCR; TCRdb's copy has only in-frame clones and lacks some. The sample shows around 310,000 clones, about 10% of them seen only once. The source material was naive CD4+ T cells from blood. All receptors come from a woman aged 30 to 39 in good health.

The sample holds a few counts of this clone. The chain joins TRBV20-1 to TRBJ2-5, with a tentative D call TRBD1 (5 bases). CDR3 length equals 9 residues. Germline V gives CDR1 DFQATT, CDR2 SNEGSKA (reference sequence). V lost 8 bases, J lost 9 bases, and 10 bases lay in between. CDR3 region: CSPQQAQYF. For the CDR3, the DNA is TGCAGTCCCCAACAGGCCCAGTACTTC.

This clone was seen ten or more times. The chain is built from TRBV4-3 and TRBJ2-7; TRBD1 aligns across 10 bases. Germline loops: CDR1 LGHNA, CDR2 YSLEER. The CDR3 runs 16 residues. J was trimmed by 3 bases and V by 4 bases; bases with no gene match: 9. The CDR3 protein is CASSRFAGTGDYEQYF. The CDR3 DNA reads as TGCGCCAGCAGCCGATTCGCCGGGACAGGGGACTACGAGCAGTACTTC.

A few counts support this clone. This sequence joins TRBV18 and TRBJ1-5, with D tentatively TRBD1 (5 bases). CDR3 length equals 15 residues. Trimming shortened V by 2 bases and J by 0 bases, and 8 bases separated the two germline ends. Germline CDR1 reads KGHSH; CDR2 reads LQKENI. Written as DNA, the CDR3 is TGTGCCAGCTCACCAGTAGGGGATAGCAATCAGCCCCAGCATTTT. It translates to CASSPVGDSNQPQHF.

This clone has just a few counts. This rearrangement joins TRBV15 to TRBJ2-7; D gene ambiguous. V lost 3 bases and J 4 bases, leaving 16 bases between the germline ends. The CDR3 extends over 15 amino acids. Germline CDR1 and CDR2: LNHNV and YYDKDF (reference sequence). The CDR3: CATSSNVNIQYEQYF. The CDR3 DNA is TGTGCCACCAGCAGCAACGTGAACATACAGTACGAGCAGTACTTC. The full variable domain, with the rest looked up from reference TRBV15 and TRBJ2-7, is DAMVIQNPRYQVTQFGKPVTLSCSQTLNHNVMYWYQQKSSQAPKLLFHYYDKDFNNEADTPDNFQSRRPNTSFCFLDIRSPGLGDTAMYLCATSSNVNIQYEQYFGPGTRLTVT.

The V and J genes are TRBV7-6 and TRBJ1-2; TRBD1 agrees at 7 bases. Trimming cost V 5 bases and J 4 bases; bases outside gene matches: 7. Per the germline V gene, CDR1 is SGHVS and CDR2 is FNYEAQ. The CDR3 loop spans 14 amino acids. This CDR3 reads CASSPTGQGYGYTF. Written as DNA, the CDR3 is TGTGCCAGCAGCCCGACAGGGCAGGGCTATGGCTACACCTTC.

There are a few counts of this clone. CDR3 bases: TGTGCCAGCAGCGTACAGGGGACTAGCCACGAGCAGTACTTC. This sequence encodes CASSVQGTSHEQYF. The chain has TRBV9 and TRBJ2-7; 9 nucleotides agree with TRBD2. Trimming removed 1 base from V and 5 bases from J; junction bases left unmatched: 4. CDR1 and CDR2 from the germline V gene are SGDLS and YYNGEE. The CDR3 contains 14 residues.